The source of this T cell receptor beta chain is a study of T cell repertoires in cytomegalovirus infection. TCRdb ran MiXCR on the reads and lists one entry per CDR3 protein. Here the sample spans some 310,000 distinct CDR3 sequences, around 25% being singletons. On this clonotype itself: Its matching antigen is unknown.

This clonotype was sampled from a human donor in good health (CMV status not recorded). Some clones in this sample may be carry-over from other donors' samples. Material: cultured PBMCs, obtained from culture after CMV antigen stimulation.

The CDR3 nucleotides are TGTGCCACCCACCAGGGAGGGGGTAATTCACCCCTCCACTTT. Its translation: CATHQGGGNSPLHF. The gene calls are TRBV15 and TRBJ1-6; a weak D match, TRBD1 (6 bases). CDR3 length equals 14 residues. Trimming removed 8 bases at V and 6 bases at J, with 14 bases between. Per germline, CDR1 LNHNV and CDR2 YYDKDF (reference sequence).